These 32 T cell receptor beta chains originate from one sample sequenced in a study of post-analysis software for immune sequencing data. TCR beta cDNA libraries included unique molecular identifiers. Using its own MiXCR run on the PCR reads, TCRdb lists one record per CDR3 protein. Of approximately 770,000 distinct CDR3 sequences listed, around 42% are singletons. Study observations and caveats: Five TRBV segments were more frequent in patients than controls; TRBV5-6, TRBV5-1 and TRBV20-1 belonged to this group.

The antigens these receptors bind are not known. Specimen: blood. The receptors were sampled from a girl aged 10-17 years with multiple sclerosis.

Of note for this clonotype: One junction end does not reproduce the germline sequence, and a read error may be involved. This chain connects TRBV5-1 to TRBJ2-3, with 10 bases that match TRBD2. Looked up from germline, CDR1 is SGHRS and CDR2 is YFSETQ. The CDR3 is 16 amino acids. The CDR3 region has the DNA TGCGCCAGCAACTTGGGGCTAGCGGGAGGCACAGATACGCAGTATTTT. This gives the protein CASNLGLAGGTDTQYF.

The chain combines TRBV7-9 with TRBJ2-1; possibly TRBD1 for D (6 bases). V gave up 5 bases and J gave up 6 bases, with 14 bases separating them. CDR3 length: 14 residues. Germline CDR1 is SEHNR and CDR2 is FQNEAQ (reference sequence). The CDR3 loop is CASSNRQDRNEQFF. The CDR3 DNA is TGTGCCAGCAGCAATCGACAGGATCGCAATGAGCAGTTCTTC.

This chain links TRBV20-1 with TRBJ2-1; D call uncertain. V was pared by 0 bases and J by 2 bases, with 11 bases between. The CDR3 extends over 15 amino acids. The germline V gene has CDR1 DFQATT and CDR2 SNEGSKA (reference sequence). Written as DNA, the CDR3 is TGCAGTGCTAGAGAGCTGGGCGAAGCCTACAATGAGCAGTTCTTC. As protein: CSARELGEAYNEQFF.

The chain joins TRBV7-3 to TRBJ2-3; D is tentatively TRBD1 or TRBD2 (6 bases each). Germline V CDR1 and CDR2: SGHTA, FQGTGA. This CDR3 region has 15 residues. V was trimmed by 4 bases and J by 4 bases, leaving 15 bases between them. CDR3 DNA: TGTGCCAGCAGCTCACAGGGAGGTGGCTCAGATACGCAGTATTTT. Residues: CASSSQGGGSDTQYF. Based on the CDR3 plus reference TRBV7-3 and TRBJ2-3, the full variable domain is GAGVSQTPSNKVTEKGKYVELRCDPISGHTALYWYRQSLGQGPEFLIYFQGTGAADDSGLPNDRFFAVRPEGSVSTLKIQRTERGDSAVYLCASSSQGGGSDTQYFGPGTRLTVL.

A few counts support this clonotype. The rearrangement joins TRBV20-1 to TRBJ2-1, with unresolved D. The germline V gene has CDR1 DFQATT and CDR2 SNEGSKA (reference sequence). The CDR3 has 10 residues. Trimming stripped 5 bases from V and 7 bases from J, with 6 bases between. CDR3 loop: CSASSNEQFF. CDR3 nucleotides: TGCAGTGCTTCCAGTAATGAGCAGTTCTTC.

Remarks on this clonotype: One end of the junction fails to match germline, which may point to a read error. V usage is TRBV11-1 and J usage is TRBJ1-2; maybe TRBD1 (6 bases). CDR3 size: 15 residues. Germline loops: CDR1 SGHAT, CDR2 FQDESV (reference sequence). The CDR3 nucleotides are TGTGCCAGCAGCCCAGCGGGGGCTCCGGGGTATGGCGACACCTTC. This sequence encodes CASSPAGAPGYGDTF.

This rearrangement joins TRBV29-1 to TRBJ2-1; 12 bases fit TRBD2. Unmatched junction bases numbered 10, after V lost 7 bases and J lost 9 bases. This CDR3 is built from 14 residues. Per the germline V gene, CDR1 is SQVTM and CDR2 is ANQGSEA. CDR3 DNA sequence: TGCAGCGGTGCAGGACTAGCGGGACCAAGTGAGCAGTTCTTC. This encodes CSGAGLAGPSEQFF.

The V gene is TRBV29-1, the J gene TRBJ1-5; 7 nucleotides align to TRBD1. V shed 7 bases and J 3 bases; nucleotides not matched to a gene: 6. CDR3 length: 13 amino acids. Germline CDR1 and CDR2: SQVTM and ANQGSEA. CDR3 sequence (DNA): TGCAGCGCCGGGGACAGAAACAATCAGCCCCAGCATTTT. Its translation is CSAGDRNNQPQHF.

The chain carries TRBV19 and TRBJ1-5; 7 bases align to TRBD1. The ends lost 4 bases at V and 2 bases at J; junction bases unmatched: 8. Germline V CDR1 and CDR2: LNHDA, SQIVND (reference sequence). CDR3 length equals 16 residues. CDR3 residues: CASSKGQPGGNQPQHF. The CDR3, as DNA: TGTGCCAGTAGTAAGGGACAGCCGGGCGGCAATCAGCCCCAGCATTTT.

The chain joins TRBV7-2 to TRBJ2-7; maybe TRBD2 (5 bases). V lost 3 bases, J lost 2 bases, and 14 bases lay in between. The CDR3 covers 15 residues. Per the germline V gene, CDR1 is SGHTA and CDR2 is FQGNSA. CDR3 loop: CASSFGLLGPYEQYF. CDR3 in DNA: TGTGCCAGCAGCTTCGGCCTACTAGGCCCCTACGAGCAGTACTTC.

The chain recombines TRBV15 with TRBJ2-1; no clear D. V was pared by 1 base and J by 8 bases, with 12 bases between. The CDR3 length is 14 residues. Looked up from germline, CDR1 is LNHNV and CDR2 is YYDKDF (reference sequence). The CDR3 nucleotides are TGTGCCACCAGCAGAGGTGGTTTTTCAGATGAGCAGTTCTTC. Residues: CATSRGGFSDEQFF.

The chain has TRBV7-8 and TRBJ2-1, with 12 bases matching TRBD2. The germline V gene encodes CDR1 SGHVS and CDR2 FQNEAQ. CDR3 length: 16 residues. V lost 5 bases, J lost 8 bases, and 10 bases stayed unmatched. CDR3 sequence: CASSPITSGRYYEQFF. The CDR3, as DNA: TGTGCCAGCAGCCCGATCACTAGCGGGAGGTATTATGAGCAGTTCTTC.

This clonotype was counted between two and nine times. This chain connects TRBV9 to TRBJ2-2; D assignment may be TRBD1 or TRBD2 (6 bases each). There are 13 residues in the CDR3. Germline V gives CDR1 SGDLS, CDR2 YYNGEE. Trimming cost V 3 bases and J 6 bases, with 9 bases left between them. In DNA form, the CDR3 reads TGTGCCAGCAGCGGGAGGGGGGCCGGGGAGCTGTTTTTT. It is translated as CASSGRGAGELFF.

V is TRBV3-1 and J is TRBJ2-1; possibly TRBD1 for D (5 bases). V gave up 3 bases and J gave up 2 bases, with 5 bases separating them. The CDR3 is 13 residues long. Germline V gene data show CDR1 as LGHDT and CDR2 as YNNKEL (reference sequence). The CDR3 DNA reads TGTGCCAGCAGCCAGACAGCCTACAATGAGCAGTTCTTC. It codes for CASSQTAYNEQFF.

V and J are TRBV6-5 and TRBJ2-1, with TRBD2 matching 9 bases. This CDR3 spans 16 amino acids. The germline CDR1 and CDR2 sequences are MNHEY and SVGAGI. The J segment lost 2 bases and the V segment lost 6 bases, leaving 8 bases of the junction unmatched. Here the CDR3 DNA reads TGTGCCAGCAGACGCGTAGCGGGAGTGACCTACAATGAGCAGTTCTTC. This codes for CASRRVAGVTYNEQFF.

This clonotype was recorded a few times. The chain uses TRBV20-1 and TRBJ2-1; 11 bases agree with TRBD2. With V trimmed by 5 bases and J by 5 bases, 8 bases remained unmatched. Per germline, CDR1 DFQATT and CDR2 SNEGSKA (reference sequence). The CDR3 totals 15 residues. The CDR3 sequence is CSADYGTSGDNEQFF. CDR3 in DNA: TGCAGTGCTGACTACGGGACTAGCGGCGACAATGAGCAGTTCTTC.

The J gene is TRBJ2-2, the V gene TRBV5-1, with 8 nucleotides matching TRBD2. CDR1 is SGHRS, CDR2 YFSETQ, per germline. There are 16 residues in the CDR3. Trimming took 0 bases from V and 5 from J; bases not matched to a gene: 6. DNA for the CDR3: TGCGCCAGCAGCTTGGAGGTAGCGGGAAAGACCGGGGAGCTGTTTTTT. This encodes CASSLEVAGKTGELFF.

The CDR3 sequence is CASSSPGGSGTYEQYF. In DNA, the CDR3 is TGTGCCAGCTCGAGTCCAGGCGGGAGTGGGACCTACGAGCAGTACTTC. The J gene is TRBJ2-7, the V gene TRBV18; TRBD2 matches 7 bases. Germline lookup yields CDR1 KGHSH and CDR2 LQKENI. The junction had 13 bases not matched to a gene; V was cut back by 6 bases and J by 2 bases. The CDR3 runs to 16 residues.

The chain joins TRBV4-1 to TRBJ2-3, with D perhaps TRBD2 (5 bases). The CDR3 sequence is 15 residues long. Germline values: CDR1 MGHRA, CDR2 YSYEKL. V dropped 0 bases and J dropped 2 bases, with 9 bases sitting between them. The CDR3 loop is CASSQEPGDTDTQYF. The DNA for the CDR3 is TGCGCCAGCAGCCAAGAGCCCGGGGACACAGATACGCAGTATTTT.

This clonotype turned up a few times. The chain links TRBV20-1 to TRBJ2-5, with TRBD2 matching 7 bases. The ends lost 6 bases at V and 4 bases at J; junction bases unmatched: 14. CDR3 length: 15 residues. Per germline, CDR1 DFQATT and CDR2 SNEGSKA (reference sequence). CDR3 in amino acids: CSADLRDYQVETQYF. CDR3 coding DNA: TGCAGTGCCGACCTCCGGGACTACCAGGTAGAGACCCAGTACTTC.

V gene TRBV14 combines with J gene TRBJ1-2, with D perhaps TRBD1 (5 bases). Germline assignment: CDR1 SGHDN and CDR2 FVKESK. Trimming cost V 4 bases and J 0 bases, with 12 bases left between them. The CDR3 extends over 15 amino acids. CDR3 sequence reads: CASSLDQTANYGYTF. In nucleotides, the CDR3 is TGTGCCAGCAGCCTCGATCAGACAGCTAACTATGGCTACACCTTC.

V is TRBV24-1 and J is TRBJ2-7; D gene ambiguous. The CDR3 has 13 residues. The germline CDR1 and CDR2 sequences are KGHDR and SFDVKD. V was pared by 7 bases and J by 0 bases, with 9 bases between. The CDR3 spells CATSLRSSYEQYF. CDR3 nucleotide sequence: TGTGCCACCAGCCTTCGGAGCTCCTACGAGCAGTACTTC.

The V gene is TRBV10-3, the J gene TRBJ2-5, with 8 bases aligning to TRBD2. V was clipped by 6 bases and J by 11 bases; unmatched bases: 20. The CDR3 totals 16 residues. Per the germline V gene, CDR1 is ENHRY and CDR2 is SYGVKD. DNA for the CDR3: TGTGCCATCAGGCGATATAATAGCGGGACGTACAATGAGCAGTACTTC. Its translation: CAIRRYNSGTYNEQYF.

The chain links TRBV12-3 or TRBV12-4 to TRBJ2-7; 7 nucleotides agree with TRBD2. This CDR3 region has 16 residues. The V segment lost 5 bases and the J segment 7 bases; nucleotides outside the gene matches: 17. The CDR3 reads CASSPHPVAGVGEQYF. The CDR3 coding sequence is TGTGCCAGCAGTCCCCACCCTGTGGCGGGAGTAGGAGAGCAGTACTTC.

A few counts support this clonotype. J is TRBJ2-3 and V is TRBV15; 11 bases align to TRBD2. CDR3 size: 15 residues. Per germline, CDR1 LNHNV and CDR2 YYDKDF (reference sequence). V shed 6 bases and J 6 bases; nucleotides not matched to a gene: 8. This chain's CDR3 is CATRRELAGVDTQYF. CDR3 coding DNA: TGTGCCACCAGGCGGGAACTAGCGGGAGTTGATACGCAGTATTTT.

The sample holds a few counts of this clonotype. The CDR3 nucleotides are TGTGCCAGCAGTCCTATCGACCGATATAGCAATCAGCCCCAGCATTTT. Its translation: CASSPIDRYSNQPQHF. V and J are TRBV6-6 and TRBJ1-5; D is ambiguous. The CDR3 totals 16 residues. CDR1 and CDR2 from the germline V gene are MNHNY and SVGAGI (reference sequence). V shed 5 bases and J shed 0 bases, with 14 bases lying between them.

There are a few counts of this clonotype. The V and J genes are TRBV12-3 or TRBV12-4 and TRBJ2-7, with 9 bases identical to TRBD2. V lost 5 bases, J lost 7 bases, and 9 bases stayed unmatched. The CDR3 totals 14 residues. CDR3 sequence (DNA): TGTGCCAGCAGTCTAGTAGCGGGAGTGGGAGAGCAGTACTTC. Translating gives CASSLVAGVGEQYF.

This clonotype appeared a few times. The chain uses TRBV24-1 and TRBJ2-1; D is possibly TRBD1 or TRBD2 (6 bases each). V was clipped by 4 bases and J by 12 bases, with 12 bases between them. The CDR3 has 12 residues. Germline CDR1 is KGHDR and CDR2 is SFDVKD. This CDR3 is CATSDWGAVQFF. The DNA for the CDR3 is TGTGCCACCAGTGACTGGGGGGCGGTGCAGTTCTTC.

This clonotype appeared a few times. CDR3 bases: TGTGCCAGCAGTCCCAGACTAGCGGGAGTCCGTGAGACCCAGTACTTC. This codes for CASSPRLAGVRETQYF. V gene TRBV6-1 combines with J gene TRBJ2-5; 12 bases map to TRBD2. Germline values: CDR1 MNHNS, CDR2 SASEGT. Trimming at V came to 5 bases and at J to 5 bases, leaving 9 bases not matched to a gene. There are 16 residues in the CDR3.

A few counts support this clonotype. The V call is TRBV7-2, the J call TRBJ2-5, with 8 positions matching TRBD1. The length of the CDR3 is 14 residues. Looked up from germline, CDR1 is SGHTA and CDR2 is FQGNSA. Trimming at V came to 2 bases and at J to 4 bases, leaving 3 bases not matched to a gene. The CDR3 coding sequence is TGTGCCAGCAGCTTAATCAGGGGGCGAGAGACCCAGTACTTC. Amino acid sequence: CASSLIRGRETQYF.

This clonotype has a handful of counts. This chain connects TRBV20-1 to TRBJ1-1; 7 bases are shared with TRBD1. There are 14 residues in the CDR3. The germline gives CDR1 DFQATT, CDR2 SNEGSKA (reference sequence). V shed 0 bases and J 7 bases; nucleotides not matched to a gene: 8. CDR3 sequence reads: CSARDVQGLGEAFF. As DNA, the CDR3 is TGCAGTGCTAGAGACGTACAGGGGCTAGGTGAAGCTTTCTTT.

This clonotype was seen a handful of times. The CDR3 loop reads CSATVAGGRGVADTQYF. The CDR3 DNA reads TGCAGTGCTACCGTAGCGGGAGGGCGTGGTGTCGCAGATACGCAGTATTTT. V and J are TRBV20-1 and TRBJ2-3; 11 bases align to TRBD2. V was pared by 4 bases and J by 4 bases, with 13 bases of the junction left unmatched. CDR3 size: 17 residues. CDR1 is DFQATT and CDR2 is SNEGSKA in the germline V gene (reference sequence).